This entry features one T cell receptor beta chain sequence. Its antigen is still unknown. V lost 0 bases and J 6 bases, leaving 10 bases between the germline ends. CDR3 length: 13 residues. Germline V gene sequence: CDR1 SGHRS, CDR2 YFSETQ. This sample is drawn from a study of shared clonotypes between healthy human individuals. General study findings and limits: Despite large depth, sorted-subset datasets appeared incompletely sequenced.

Splitting of each subset's genomic DNA was done evenly across several immunoSEQ plates. Using immunoSEQ multiplex PCR, the repertoire was profiled, and TCRdb retains in-frame clones only, with some absent. The top ten clones hold roughly 0.36% of a sample with 2 million to 2.5 million clones, 90% to 95% of them seen once. This sequence joins TRBV5-1 and TRBJ2-7; D unclear. The sample taken for sequencing was naive CD4+ T cells from PBMCs. Subset noted: CD45RA+ positively selected. This receptor was identified in a man between 18 and 29 years old in good health. Some clones in this sample may be carry-over from other donors' samples. The chain's CDR3 is CASSLALKGEQYF. The CDR3 DNA follows: TGCGCCAGCAGCTTGGCGCTAAAGGGCGAGCAGTACTTC.